This T cell receptor (beta chain) was recovered during a study of CD8+CD57+ T cells in acquired aplastic anemia. Turning to the study itself: The average for DNA from sorted CD4+ and CD8+ cells was approximately 3.2 ug. Findings of the study overall: Significance was not reached for CD8+ Simpson's diversity between patients and controls.

This CDR3 spans 17 amino acids. Germline CDR1 KGHDR, CDR2 SFDVKD. Trimming removed 5 bases from V and 2 bases from J; junction bases left unmatched: 10. Patients selected for sequencing had displayed CD8+CD57+ cell expansion by flow cytometry. The study profiled TCR beta VDJ and CDR3 using genomic DNA as template. TCRdb re-analysed the reads in MiXCR, keeping a single row per CDR3 protein. The sample lists about 160,000 distinct CDR3 sequences, around half occurring once. In regard to this clonotype: Its antigen remains unknown.

Sequenced input: sorted CD4+, CD8+, or CD8+CD57+ T cells (not recorded which) from PBMCs. This TCR was recovered from a human donor with aplastic anemia. V is TRBV24-1 and J is TRBJ1-2; 10 bases fit TRBD1. The DNA for the CDR3 is TGTGCCACCAGTGCCCCCGGGGGACAGGGGACAAACTATGGCTACACCTTC. Its translation is CATSAPGGQGTNYGYTF.